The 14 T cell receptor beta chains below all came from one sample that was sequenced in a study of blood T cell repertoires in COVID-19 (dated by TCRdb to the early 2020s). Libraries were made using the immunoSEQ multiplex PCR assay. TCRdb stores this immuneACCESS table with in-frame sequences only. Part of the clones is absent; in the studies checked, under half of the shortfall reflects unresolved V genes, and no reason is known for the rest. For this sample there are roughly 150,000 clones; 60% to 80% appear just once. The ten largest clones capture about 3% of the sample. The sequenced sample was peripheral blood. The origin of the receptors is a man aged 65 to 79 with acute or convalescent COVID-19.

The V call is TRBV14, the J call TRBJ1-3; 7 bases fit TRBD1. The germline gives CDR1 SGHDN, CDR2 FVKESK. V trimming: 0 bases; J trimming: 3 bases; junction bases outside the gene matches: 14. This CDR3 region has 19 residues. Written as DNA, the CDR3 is TGTGCCAGCAGCCAAGAAATAGTAAGGGGGCGTTCATATGGAAACACCATATATTTT. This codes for CASSQEIVRGRSYGNTIYF.

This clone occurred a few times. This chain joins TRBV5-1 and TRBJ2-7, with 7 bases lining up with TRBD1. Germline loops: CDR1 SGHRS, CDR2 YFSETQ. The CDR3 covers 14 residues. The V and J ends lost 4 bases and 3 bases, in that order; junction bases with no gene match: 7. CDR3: CASSPGQYSYEQYF. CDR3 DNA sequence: TGCGCCAGCAGCCCGGGACAGTATAGCTACGAGCAGTACTTC.

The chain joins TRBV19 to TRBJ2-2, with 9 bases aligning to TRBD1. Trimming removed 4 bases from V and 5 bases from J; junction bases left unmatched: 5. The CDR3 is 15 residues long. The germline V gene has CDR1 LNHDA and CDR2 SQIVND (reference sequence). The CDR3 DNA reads TGTGCCAGTAGTAAGGGACAGGGTTGGACCGGGGAGCTGTTTTTT. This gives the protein CASSKGQGWTGELFF.

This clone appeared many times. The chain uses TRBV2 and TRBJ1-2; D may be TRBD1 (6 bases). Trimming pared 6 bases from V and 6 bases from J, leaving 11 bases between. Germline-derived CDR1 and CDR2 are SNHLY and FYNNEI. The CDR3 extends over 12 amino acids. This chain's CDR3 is CASRPRTDGYTF. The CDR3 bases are TGTGCCAGCAGGCCAAGGACAGATGGCTACACCTTC. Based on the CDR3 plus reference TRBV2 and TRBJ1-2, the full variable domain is EPEVTQTPSHQVTQMGQEVILRCVPISNHLYFYWYRQILGQKVEFLVSFYNNEISEKSEIFDDQFSVERPDGSNFTLKIRSTKLEDSAMYFCASRPRTDGYTFGSGTRLTVV.

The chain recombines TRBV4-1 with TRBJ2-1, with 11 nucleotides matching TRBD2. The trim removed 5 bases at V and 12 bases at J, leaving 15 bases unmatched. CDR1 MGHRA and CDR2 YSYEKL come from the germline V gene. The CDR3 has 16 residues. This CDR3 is CASSATIAGGRETQFF. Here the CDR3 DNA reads TGCGCCAGCAGCGCCACAATAGCGGGGGGGCGAGAAACGCAGTTCTTC.

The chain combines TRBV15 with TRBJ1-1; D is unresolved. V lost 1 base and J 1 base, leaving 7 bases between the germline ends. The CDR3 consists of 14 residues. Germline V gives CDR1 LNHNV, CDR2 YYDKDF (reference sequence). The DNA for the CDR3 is TGTGCCACCAGCAGAGCTAGCGGGAACACTGAAGCTTTCTTT. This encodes CATSRASGNTEAFF.

In DNA, the CDR3 is TGTGCCAGCAGCAAAGTTGGAAGGAGATACAGGGGGCTGAGCAATCAGCCCCAGCATTTT. Its protein product is CASSKVGRRYRGLSNQPQHF. J is TRBJ1-5 and V is TRBV21-1; the D call TRBD1 from the table was never checked on the DNA. TRBV21-1 is a listed pseudogene. The CDR3 is 20 residues long.

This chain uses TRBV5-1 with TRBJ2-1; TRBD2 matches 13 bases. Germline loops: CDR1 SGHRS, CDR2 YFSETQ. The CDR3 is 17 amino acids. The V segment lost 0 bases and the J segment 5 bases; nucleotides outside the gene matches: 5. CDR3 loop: CASSLGPGLAGDNEQFF. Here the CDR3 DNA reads TGCGCCAGCAGCTTGGGTCCTGGACTAGCGGGGGACAATGAGCAGTTCTTC.

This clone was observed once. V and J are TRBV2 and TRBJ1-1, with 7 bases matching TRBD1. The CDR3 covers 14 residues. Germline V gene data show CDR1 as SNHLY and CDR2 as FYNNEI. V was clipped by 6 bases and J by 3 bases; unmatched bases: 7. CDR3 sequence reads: CASRETGWDTEAFF. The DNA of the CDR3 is TGTGCCAGCAGGGAGACAGGGTGGGACACTGAAGCTTTCTTT.

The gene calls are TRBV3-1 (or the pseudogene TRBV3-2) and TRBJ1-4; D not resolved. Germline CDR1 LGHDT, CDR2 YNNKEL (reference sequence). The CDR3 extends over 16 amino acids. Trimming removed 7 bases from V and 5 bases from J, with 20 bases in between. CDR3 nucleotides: TGTGCCAGCACCAATTCCGGGGTCGACCTGAATGAAAAACTGTTTTTT. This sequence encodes CASTNSGVDLNEKLFF.

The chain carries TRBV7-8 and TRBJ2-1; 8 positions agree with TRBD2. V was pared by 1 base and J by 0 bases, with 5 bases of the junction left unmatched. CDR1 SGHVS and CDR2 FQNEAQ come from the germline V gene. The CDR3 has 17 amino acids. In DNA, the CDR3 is TGTGCCAGCAGCTTAGAACCGGGGGGGAGCTCCTACAATGAGCAGTTCTTC. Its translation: CASSLEPGGSSYNEQFF.

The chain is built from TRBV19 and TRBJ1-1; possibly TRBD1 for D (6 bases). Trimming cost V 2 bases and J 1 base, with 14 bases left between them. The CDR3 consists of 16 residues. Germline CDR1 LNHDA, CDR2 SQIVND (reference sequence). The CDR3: CASSIRTIRGNTEAFF. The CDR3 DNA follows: TGTGCCAGTAGTATACGGACCATCAGGGGGAACACTGAAGCTTTCTTT.

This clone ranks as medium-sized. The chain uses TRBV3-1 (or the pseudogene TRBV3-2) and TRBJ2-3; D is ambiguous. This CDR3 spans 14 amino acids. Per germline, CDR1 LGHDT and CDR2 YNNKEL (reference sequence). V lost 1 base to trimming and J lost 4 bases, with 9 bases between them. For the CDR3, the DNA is TGTGCCAGCAGCCAAGCCATAGCTTCAGATACGCAGTATTTT. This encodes CASSQAIASDTQYF.

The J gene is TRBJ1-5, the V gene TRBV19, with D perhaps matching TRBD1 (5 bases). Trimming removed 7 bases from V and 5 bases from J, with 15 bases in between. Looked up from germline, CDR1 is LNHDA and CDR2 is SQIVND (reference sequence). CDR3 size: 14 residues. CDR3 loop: CASTKRGGHQPQHF. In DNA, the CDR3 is TGTGCCAGTACCAAACGGGGGGGTCATCAGCCCCAGCATTTT.